The 28 T cell receptor beta chains below all came from one sample that was sequenced in a study of OX40 agonist ivuxolimab in advanced cancers. The table came from immunoSEQ multiplex PCR; TCRdb's copy has only in-frame clones and leaves some out. Here the sample spans about 81,000 clones, around nine tenths being singletons. Sequenced here: CD4+ or CD8+ T cells sorted from blood, sampled in a trial of the OX40 agonist ivuxolimab. All receptors derive from an adult with an advanced solid tumor such as melanoma, head and neck, liver or kidney cancer.

The J gene is TRBJ1-3, the V gene TRBV18; D not certain. The CDR3 length is 16 residues. Trimming pared 3 bases from V and 2 bases from J, leaving 14 bases between. Per the germline V gene, CDR1 is KGHSH and CDR2 is LQKENI. The DNA of the CDR3 is TGTGCCAGCTCACCGAGAGGGCAGTCGGCTGGAAACACCATATATTTT. This gives the protein CASSPRGQSAGNTIYF.

In its sample, this clone was seen once. V gene TRBV29-1 combines with J gene TRBJ1-4, with D perhaps TRBD1 (5 bases). This CDR3 comprises 12 residues. The V gene lost 2 bases and the J gene lost 8 bases, with 9 bases spanning the gap. Per the germline V gene, CDR1 is SQVTM and CDR2 is ANQGSEA. The CDR3 loop is CSVESRGEKLFF. CDR3 in DNA: TGCAGCGTTGAATCCCGGGGCGAAAAACTGTTTTTT. Variable domain in full (rest from reference TRBV29-1 and TRBJ1-4): SAVISQKPSRDICQRGTSLTIQCQVDSQVTMMFWYRQQPGQSLTLIATANQGSEATYESGFVIDKFPISRPNLTFSTLTVSNMSPEDSSIYLCSVESRGEKLFFGSGTQLSVL.

The V gene is TRBV10-3, the J gene TRBJ1-5, with 7 positions matching TRBD1. The germline V gene has CDR1 ENHRY and CDR2 SYGVKD. The CDR3 is 14 residues long. Trimming cost V 8 bases and J 3 bases; bases outside gene matches: 7. For the CDR3, the DNA is TGTGCCATCCACAGGGGCGATAACAATCAGCCCCAGCATTTT. The encoded protein is CAIHRGDNNQPQHF.

The rearrangement links TRBV9 to TRBJ2-3, with D possibly being TRBD2 (5 bases). V was cut by 2 bases and J by 5 bases, with 15 bases left in between. The CDR3 runs to 15 residues. Germline loops: CDR1 SGDLS, CDR2 YYNGEE. In DNA form, the CDR3 reads TGTGCCAGCAGCGTGGGTAGTAATCGGGAAGATACGCAGTATTTT. It yields the protein CASSVGSNREDTQYF.

The chain uses TRBV6-4 and TRBJ2-1; possibly TRBD2 for D (5 bases). Looked up from germline, CDR1 is MRHNA and CDR2 is SNTAGT. V was pared by 4 bases and J by 3 bases, with 13 bases between. This CDR3 is built from 15 residues. The CDR3 here is CASSADSSYYNEQFF. The CDR3 DNA follows: TGTGCCAGCAGTGCGGACTCTTCCTACTACAATGAGCAGTTCTTC.

The genes are TRBV29-1 and TRBJ1-2, with 7 positions matching TRBD1. The V gene's germline CDR1 is SQVTM and CDR2 ANQGSEA. J was trimmed by 10 bases and V by 4 bases; bases with no gene match: 12. The CDR3 has 13 residues. This chain's CDR3 is CSVVIQQGTLYTF. In DNA, the CDR3 is TGCAGCGTTGTGATCCAACAGGGGACCCTCTACACCTTC.

V and J are TRBV7-2 and TRBJ1-1, with D uncertain. CDR3 length: 12 amino acids. The V gene lost 1 base and the J gene lost 11 bases, with 11 bases spanning the gap. Germline V gives CDR1 SGHTA, CDR2 FQGNSA. CDR3 residues: CASSLESRTAFF. CDR3 sequence (DNA): TGTGCCAGCAGCTTAGAAAGTAGGACGGCTTTCTTT.

The V and J genes are TRBV18 and TRBJ2-5, with D hard to call. The CDR3 consists of 12 residues. The V end was cut by 5 bases, the J end by 3 bases, with 7 bases between. Germline V gene lookup returns CDR1 KGHSH and CDR2 LQKENI. CDR3 in amino acids: CASSGPKETQYF. The CDR3 nucleotides are TGTGCCAGCTCAGGGCCTAAAGAGACCCAGTACTTC. Full variable domain (remainder filled in from reference TRBV18 and TRBJ2-5): NAGVMQNPRHLVRRRGQEARLRCSPMKGHSHVYWYRQLPEEGLKFMVYLQKENIIDESGMPKERFSAEFPKEGPSILRIQQVVRGDSAAYFCASSGPKETQYFGPGTRLLVL.

The chain combines TRBV9 with TRBJ1-2; D gene ambiguous. The CDR3 contains 14 residues. Trimming pared 3 bases from V and 3 bases from J, leaving 12 bases between. Per the germline V gene, CDR1 is SGDLS and CDR2 is YYNGEE. The CDR3 DNA is TGTGCCAGCAGCGGGCCCAGGCCAGACTATGGCTACACCTTC. It encodes CASSGPRPDYGYTF.

The J gene is TRBJ1-3, the V gene TRBV15, with D unresolved. Germline V gene lookup returns CDR1 LNHNV and CDR2 YYDKDF (reference sequence). CDR3 length: 13 amino acids. The germline V and J ends were trimmed by 1 base and 4 bases, with 5 bases remaining between them. CDR3 bases: TGTGCCACCAGCAGAGTCTCCGGAAACACCATATATTTT. This sequence encodes CATSRVSGNTIYF.

In the case of this clone: The conserved phenylalanine or tryptophan is not found at the CDR3 terminus, so this likely reflects a read error. The V and J genes are TRBV19 and TRBJ1-6; possibly TRBD1 for D (5 bases). Germline V CDR1 and CDR2: LNHDA, SQIVND (reference sequence). This CDR3 comprises 15 residues. Trimming stripped 7 bases from V and 10 bases from J, with 20 bases between. CDR3 region: CASTSQGKVWSPLHL. CDR3 nucleotide sequence: TGTGCCAGTACCTCCCAGGGCAAGGTATGGTCACCCCTCCACCTT.

J is TRBJ1-1 and V is TRBV5-1, with 7 bases lining up with TRBD1. Germline values: CDR1 SGHRS, CDR2 YFSETQ. V dropped 4 bases and J dropped 5; count of bases not matched to a gene: 11. The CDR3 contains 15 residues. The CDR3 protein is CASSVGDSVGTEAFF. CDR3 sequence (DNA): TGCGCCAGCAGCGTTGGGGACAGCGTTGGAACTGAAGCTTTCTTT.

V usage is TRBV6-5 and J usage is TRBJ1-6, with TRBD1 matching 7 bases. The CDR3 extends over 15 amino acids. Germline V gene data show CDR1 as MNHEY and CDR2 as SVGAGI. Losses at the gene ends were 6 bases for V and 4 bases for J; bases not matched to a gene: 6. The CDR3 protein is CASRPPGQYNSPLHF. In DNA, the CDR3 is TGTGCCAGCAGACCTCCGGGACAGTATAATTCACCCCTCCACTTT.

The genes are TRBV7-9 and TRBJ1-1, with D perhaps TRBD1 (6 bases). Germline values: CDR1 SEHNR, CDR2 FQNEAQ (reference sequence). CDR3 length: 14 amino acids. V dropped 4 bases and J dropped 5 bases, with 14 bases sitting between them. DNA for the CDR3: TGTGCCAGCAGCTCTTCTGGGGGCAAAACTGAAGCTTTCTTT. This encodes CASSSSGGKTEAFF.

The chain has TRBV5-1 and TRBJ1-4; D gene uncertain. Between the trimmed V and J ends, which lost 10 bases and 6 bases, there was a span of 16 bases. The CDR3 extends over 13 amino acids. Germline CDR1 reads SGHRS; CDR2 reads YFSETQ. CDR3 region: CASKTPGDEKLFF. The DNA of the CDR3 is TGCGCCTCGAAGACGCCAGGAGATGAAAAACTGTTTTTT.

The rearrangement uses TRBV7-2 and TRBJ2-5; the D gene is possibly TRBD2 (6 bases). The CDR3 contains 14 residues. CDR1 is SGHTA and CDR2 is FQGNSA in the germline V gene. V was cut by 1 base and J by 3 bases, with 9 bases left in between. The CDR3 nucleotides are TGTGCCAGCAGCTTAGAGTGGGGGGAAGAGACCCAGTACTTC. Translation gives CASSLEWGEETQYF.

This clone was seen only a few times. The V gene is TRBV5-1, the J gene TRBJ2-5; D gene unclear. The CDR3 length is 11 residues. The germline gives CDR1 SGHRS, CDR2 YFSETQ. Deletions cut 0 bases from V and 3 bases from J, with 0 bases between. This chain's CDR3 is CASSLEETQYF. The CDR3 DNA reads as TGCGCCAGCAGCTTGGAAGAGACCCAGTACTTC.

This clone appeared once. The rearrangement joins TRBV27 to TRBJ2-2; D is ambiguous. Trimming took off 10 bases at V and 2 bases at J, with 14 bases between the two ends. The CDR3 is made up of 14 amino acids. Germline V lookup: CDR1 MNHEY, CDR2 SMNVEV (reference sequence). The CDR3 nucleotides are TGTGCCACAAGCACCTACTACAACACCGGGGAGCTGTTTTTT. The encoded protein is CATSTYYNTGELFF.

This rearrangement joins TRBV7-3 to TRBJ2-5; possibly TRBD2 for D (5 bases). This CDR3 spans 14 amino acids. The V and J ends lost 2 bases and 4 bases respectively, with 11 bases between them. Germline assignment: CDR1 SGHTA and CDR2 FQGTGA. The CDR3 DNA reads as TGTGCCAGCAGCTTAGATGCGGGTGGAGAGACCCAGTACTTC. Its translation: CASSLDAGGETQYF.

The genes are TRBV5-5 and TRBJ1-5, with D possibly matching TRBD1 (5 bases). CDR1 and CDR2 from the germline V gene are SGHKS and YYEKEE (reference sequence). The CDR3 length is 14 residues. The V and J ends lost 0 bases and 4 bases respectively, with 8 bases between them. The CDR3 sequence: CASSLVGGNQPQHF. The CDR3 coding sequence is TGTGCCAGCAGCTTGGTGGGGGGAAATCAGCCCCAGCATTTT.

The chain is built from TRBV2 and TRBJ2-3; D is ambiguous. CDR3 length equals 17 residues. Trimming cost V 0 bases and J 3 bases, with 16 bases left between them. Germline assignment: CDR1 SNHLY and CDR2 FYNNEI. CDR3 amino acids: CASSEALPGVGTDTQYF. Here the CDR3 DNA reads TGTGCCAGCAGTGAAGCGCTTCCAGGCGTTGGTACAGATACGCAGTATTTT.

The gene calls are TRBV5-8 and TRBJ1-6, with no clear D. The CDR3 sequence is 12 residues long. V gave up 0 bases and J gave up 14 bases, with 9 bases separating them. In germline, CDR1 is SGHTS, CDR2 YDEGEE. For the CDR3, the DNA is TGTGCCAGCAGCTTGGCCATCCAGACCCTCCACTTT. It is translated as CASSLAIQTLHF.

The gene calls are TRBV7-2 and TRBJ1-2, with TRBD1 matching 11 bases. This CDR3 region has 15 residues. V lost 6 bases and J lost 4; bases outside the gene matches: 7. In germline, CDR1 is SGHTA, CDR2 FQGNSA. The DNA of the CDR3 is TGTGCCAGCAGGCGAACCGGGACAGGGGGCTATGGCTACACCTTC. It yields the protein CASRRTGTGGYGYTF.

The chain employs TRBV5-1 and TRBJ1-1, with 8 bases matching TRBD1. The germline V gene encodes CDR1 SGHRS and CDR2 YFSETQ. V was pared by 3 bases and J by 5 bases, with 6 bases of the junction left unmatched. CDR3 length equals 14 residues. CDR3 amino acids: CASSSGGSVTEAFF. CDR3 DNA: TGCGCCAGCAGCTCAGGGGGCTCGGTAACTGAAGCTTTCTTT.

This chain joins TRBV6-6 and TRBJ1-2, with D maybe TRBD1 (5 bases). In germline, CDR1 is MNHNY, CDR2 SVGAGI (reference sequence). This CDR3 is built from 14 residues. V was clipped by 7 bases and J by 4 bases, with 16 bases between them. CDR3 region: CASTQWGRAYGYTF. The CDR3 DNA is TGTGCCAGCACCCAATGGGGCAGAGCCTATGGCTACACCTTC.

The CDR3 is CASSLSWDTGELFF. As DNA, the CDR3 is TGTGCCAGCAGTTTATCGTGGGACACCGGGGAGCTGTTTTTT. The rearrangement links TRBV27 to TRBJ2-2; no reliable D call. Germline CDR1 is MNHEY and CDR2 is SMNVEV (reference sequence). The CDR3 loop spans 14 amino acids. V lost 0 bases to trimming and J lost 3 bases, with 5 bases between them.

J is TRBJ2-5 and V is TRBV6-5, with D possibly being TRBD2 (7 bases). Trimming left V 9 bases short and J 5 bases short, with 19 bases between. The CDR3 spans 14 residues. Germline CDR1 reads MNHEY; CDR2 reads SVGAGI. In nucleotides, the CDR3 is TGTGCCAGTCGACGGGGGGTGGGGGCGGAGACCCAGTACTTC. Residues: CASRRGVGAETQYF.

The V and J genes are TRBV7-3 and TRBJ2-4; TRBD1 or TRBD2 may be the D gene (5 bases each). Deletions cut 2 bases from V and 7 bases from J, with 9 bases between. The CDR3 is 13 residues long. Per germline, CDR1 SGHTA and CDR2 FQGTGA. This CDR3 reads CASSLSGANIQYF. CDR3 bases: TGTGCCAGCAGCTTATCCGGGGCGAACATTCAGTACTTC.